The clone carrying this TCR beta chain was detected a few times. The antigen is unknown. This specimen comes from a study of post-analysis software for immune sequencing data. Findings and limits, study-wide: Normalized Chao1 diversity in multiple sclerosis patients fell significantly below that of controls. With TRBV5-6, TRBV5-1 and TRBV20-1 included, about five TRBV segments were more frequent in patients than in controls.

Unique-molecular-identifier-tagged TCR beta cDNA libraries were used. Using its own MiXCR run on the PCR reads, TCRdb lists one record per CDR3 protein. Of 750,000 to 950,000 distinct CDR3 sequences in the sample, roughly 50% were seen once. This CDR3 region has 14 residues. V lost 10 bases and J lost 7, with 23 bases in between. Germline V gene lookup returns CDR1 MNHEY and CDR2 SVGAGI. This TCR derives from a girl aged 5-17 years with multiple sclerosis. Material for sequencing was blood. V gene TRBV6-5 combines with J gene TRBJ2-7, with D perhaps TRBD1 or TRBD2 (6 bases each). The DNA of the CDR3 is TGTGCCACCCGGGGGCCGGGTCAGGGTGGAGAGCAGTACTTC. Encoded protein: CATRGPGQGGEQYF.